The 22 T cell receptor beta chains reported below all come from one sample, sequenced in a study of identical twins. TCRdb re-analysed the 5' RACE reads in MiXCR, keeping a single row per CDR3 protein. The repertoire holds 400,000 to 550,000 distinct CDR3 sequences, with 20% to 25% as singletons. The data also belong to a second study, concerning T cells expressing NK-cell markers.

The specimen sequenced was CD4+ T cells sorted from blood. These receptors came from a woman under 30 in good health.

This clonotype was picked up one time. J is TRBJ2-3 and V is TRBV20-1; TRBD2 matches 8 bases. The germline V gene has CDR1 DFQATT and CDR2 SNEGSKA (reference sequence). This CDR3 has 16 amino acids. J gave up 2 bases and V 0 bases, and 7 bases lay outside the gene matches. CDR3 residues: CSARDASGRNTDTQYF. In nucleotides, the CDR3 is TGCAGTGCTAGAGACGCTAGCGGGCGTAACACAGATACGCAGTATTTT.

In this sample, this clonotype turned up a few times. The gene calls are TRBV5-1 and TRBJ2-3, with D tentatively TRBD1 (6 bases). Per germline, CDR1 SGHRS and CDR2 YFSETQ. V lost 6 bases, J lost 8 bases, and 22 bases lay in between. The CDR3 spans 15 residues. The CDR3 sequence: CASKGDMAFVGTQYF. Here the CDR3 DNA reads TGCGCCAGCAAGGGGGATATGGCGTTTGTAGGTACGCAGTATTTT.

In this sample, this clonotype turned up a few times. This chain uses TRBV4-3 with TRBJ2-7; unclear D gene. The ends were cut back, 1 base at V and 2 bases at J, with 9 bases in the middle. Germline CDR1 is LGHNA and CDR2 is YSLEER. CDR3 length equals 14 residues. In nucleotides, the CDR3 is TGCGCCAGCAGCCAAGGCGGCGGAGCCTACGAGCAGTACTTC. It encodes CASSQGGGAYEQYF.

V and J are TRBV12-3 or TRBV12-4 and TRBJ2-1, with D possibly being TRBD2 (5 bases). This CDR3 spans 15 amino acids. With 3 bases removed from V and 9 bases from J, the gap between germline ends came to 18 bases. CDR3 protein: CASSFGSYIQLEQFF. For the CDR3, the DNA is TGTGCCAGCAGTTTTGGGAGTTATATACAACTTGAGCAGTTCTTC.

This clonotype was observed a few times. The chain has TRBV28 and TRBJ1-2; 9 bases line up with TRBD1. Looked up from germline, CDR1 is MDHEN and CDR2 is SYDVKM. Trimming at V came to 6 bases and at J to 5 bases, leaving 7 bases not matched to a gene. There are 14 residues in the CDR3. In DNA, the CDR3 is TGTGCCAGCAGAAGAACCGGGACAGGGTATGGCTACACCTTC. It yields the protein CASRRTGTGYGYTF.

This clonotype appeared many times. The chain employs TRBV5-1 and TRBJ2-7, with TRBD1 matching 8 bases. The CDR3 loop spans 16 amino acids. Trimming at V came to 4 bases and at J to 6 bases, leaving 15 bases not matched to a gene. The germline gives CDR1 SGHRS, CDR2 YFSETQ. The CDR3, as DNA: TGCGCCAGCAGCCGGACAGGACAGGGCGGATCCGGCGAGCAGTACTTC. It yields the protein CASSRTGQGGSGEQYF. The complete variable domain, with remaining parts taken from reference TRBV5-1 and TRBJ2-7, reads KAGVTQTPRYLIKTRGQQVTLSCSPISGHRSVSWYQQTPGQGLQFLFEYFSETQRNKGNFPGRFSGRQFSNSRSEMNVSTLELGDSALYLCASSRTGQGGSGEQYFGPGTRLTVT.

A few counts support this clonotype. The chain employs TRBV7-9 and TRBJ2-3, with D unresolved. There are 11 residues in the CDR3. Germline V gene data show CDR1 as SEHNR and CDR2 as FQNEAQ (reference sequence). The V end lost 8 bases, the J end lost 6 bases, and 9 bases lay between the germline ends. The CDR3 coding sequence is TGTGCCAGCGGATTTGACGATACGCAGTATTTT. This translates into CASGFDDTQYF.

This clonotype was detected only a few times. CDR3 in amino acids: CAISARDSSVETQYF. The CDR3 DNA is TGTGCCATCAGTGCCCGGGACAGCTCAGTGGAGACCCAGTACTTC. The rearrangement joins TRBV10-3 to TRBJ2-5; 7 nucleotides line up with TRBD1. CDR1 is ENHRY, CDR2 SYGVKD, per germline. This CDR3 is 15 amino acids long. After removal of 4 bases from V and 5 bases from J, the junction contained 10 bases not matched to a gene.

This chain joins TRBV5-1 and TRBJ1-5; 7 nucleotides line up with TRBD1. This CDR3 has 16 amino acids. V lost 4 bases to trimming and J lost 4 bases; unmatched junction nucleotides: 11. CDR1 SGHRS and CDR2 YFSETQ come from the germline V gene. As DNA, the CDR3 is TGCGCCAGCAGCCTTGACAGGGTTTTAACAAATCAGCCCCAGCATTTT. This translates into CASSLDRVLTNQPQHF. The variable domain in full, with the rest retrieved from reference TRBV5-1 and TRBJ1-5, is KAGVTQTPRYLIKTRGQQVTLSCSPISGHRSVSWYQQTPGQGLQFLFEYFSETQRNKGNFPGRFSGRQFSNSRSEMNVSTLELGDSALYLCASSLDRVLTNQPQHFGDGTRLSIL.

This clonotype occurred a few times. Here the CDR3 DNA reads TGCAGTGCTAGGACAGGGGGGACTCGCAATTCACCCCTCCACTTT. It specifies CSARTGGTRNSPLHF. The chain has TRBV20-1 and TRBJ1-6; 9 nucleotides line up with TRBD1. Germline V gives CDR1 DFQATT, CDR2 SNEGSKA (reference sequence). The CDR3 length is 15 residues. With 3 bases clipped from V and 7 bases from J, the junction kept 7 bases outside the gene matches.

This clonotype came up a few times. The chain joins TRBV20-1 to TRBJ2-5, with TRBD2 identical over 7 bases. V lost 6 bases and J lost 0; bases outside the gene matches: 7. The CDR3 sequence is 14 residues long. CDR1 DFQATT and CDR2 SNEGSKA come from the germline V gene (reference sequence). The CDR3 loop is CSAGAGWYQETQYF. The CDR3 DNA is TGCAGTGCCGGAGCGGGATGGTACCAAGAGACCCAGTACTTC.

This clonotype was detected a few times. The rearrangement links TRBV27 to TRBJ1-6, with 9 bases identical to TRBD1. In germline, CDR1 is MNHEY, CDR2 SMNVEV (reference sequence). The CDR3 contains 14 residues. Losses at the gene ends were 8 bases for V and 10 bases for J; bases not matched to a gene: 9. CDR3 nucleotide sequence: TGTGCCAGCGGGACAGGGAGGCCCGCATCACCCCTCCACTTT. It translates to CASGTGRPASPLHF.

Comment on this clonotype: The germline gene is not matched at one end of the junction; a read error may be the cause. For the CDR3, the DNA is TGTGCCAGCAGCCACGCGAACGCTGAAGCTTTCTTT. It is translated as CASSHANAEAFF. The chain joins TRBV3-1 to TRBJ1-1; D gene ambiguous. CDR1 is LGHDT, CDR2 YNNKEL, per germline (reference sequence). This CDR3 contains 12 residues.

The chain's CDR3 is CSAATSGKGTDTQYF. The CDR3 DNA reads as TGCAGTGCTGCGACTAGCGGGAAAGGAACAGATACGCAGTATTTT. The chain carries TRBV20-1 and TRBJ2-3, with 11 bases that match TRBD2. V dropped 5 bases and J dropped 3; count of bases not matched to a gene: 7. CDR3 length equals 15 residues. From germline, CDR1 is DFQATT and CDR2 SNEGSKA (reference sequence).

In DNA form, the CDR3 reads TGTGCCAGCAGCTACCGGGACAGGGCCACCGGGGAGCTGTTTTTT. Translation gives CASSYRDRATGELFF. The chain carries TRBV7-2 and TRBJ2-2; TRBD1 aligns across 9 bases. The CDR3 covers 15 residues. Unmatched junction bases numbered 4, after V lost 4 bases and J lost 4 bases. CDR1 is SGHTA, CDR2 FQGNSA, per germline. Supplemented by reference TRBV7-2 and TRBJ2-2, the full variable domain reads GAGVSQSPSNKVTEKGKDVELRCDPISGHTALYWYRQSLGQGLEFLIYFQGNSAPDKSGLPSDRFSAERTGGSVSTLTIQRTQQEDSAVYLCASSYRDRATGELFFGEGSRLTVL.

This clonotype occurred a few times. The CDR3 DNA sequence: TGTGCCAGCAGTTCGACCGGGACACCTGGAAACACCATATATTTT. It encodes CASSSTGTPGNTIYF. The J gene is TRBJ1-3, the V gene TRBV7-6; D might be TRBD1 (6 bases). V lost 6 bases to trimming and J lost 2 bases, with 14 bases between them. This CDR3 contains 15 residues. Germline values: CDR1 SGHVS, CDR2 FNYEAQ.

This clonotype was seen a handful of times. The chain carries TRBV5-1 and TRBJ2-5; D is ambiguous. CDR3 length equals 13 residues. The V end was cut by 0 bases, the J end by 5 bases, with 8 bases between. Germline-derived CDR1 and CDR2 are SGHRS and YFSETQ. The chain's CDR3 is CASSLAALETQYF. The CDR3 nucleotides read TGCGCCAGCAGCTTGGCCGCTTTGGAGACCCAGTACTTC.

This clonotype was seen a few times. The gene calls are TRBV20-1 and TRBJ2-3, with a possible D match to TRBD2 (5 bases). The CDR3 extends over 12 amino acids. The ends were cut back, 3 bases at V and 6 bases at J, with 10 bases in the middle. The germline V gene encodes CDR1 DFQATT and CDR2 SNEGSKA (reference sequence). CDR3 sequence reads: CSASGGRDTQYF. The CDR3 bases are TGCAGTGCTAGTGGCGGGCGCGATACGCAGTATTTT.

Only a few counts were recorded for this clonotype. The rearrangement links TRBV11-2 to TRBJ2-1, with D uncertain. This CDR3 has 18 amino acids. Germline CDR1 SGHAT, CDR2 FQNNGV. V lost 0 bases and J lost 0, with 15 bases in between. CDR3 loop: CASSLDRVRRSSYNEQFF. As DNA, the CDR3 is TGTGCCAGCAGCTTAGATCGGGTGAGGCGGAGCTCCTACAATGAGCAGTTCTTC.

This chain connects TRBV6-5 to TRBJ2-5, with 9 positions matching TRBD2. The germline V gene encodes CDR1 MNHEY and CDR2 SVGAGI. J lost 2 bases, V lost 2 bases, and 6 bases had no gene match. The CDR3 runs to 16 residues. In DNA form, the CDR3 reads TGTGCCAGCAGTTACCGTAGGCTAGCGGGACAAGAGACCCAGTACTTC. It specifies CASSYRRLAGQETQYF.

V is TRBV20-1 and J is TRBJ2-4; TRBD2 is a possible D gene (6 bases). The germline V and J ends were trimmed by 6 bases and 1 base, with 13 bases remaining between them. CDR3 length: 14 residues. The germline V gene has CDR1 DFQATT and CDR2 SNEGSKA (reference sequence). The CDR3 reads CSAAGSKAKNIQYF. CDR3 bases: TGCAGTGCGGCCGGGAGCAAGGCCAAAAACATTCAGTACTTC.

The J gene is TRBJ2-7, the V gene TRBV20-1, with D perhaps being TRBD1 or TRBD2 (6 bases each). The CDR3 covers 15 residues. Trimming took 4 bases from V and 4 from J, leaving 20 bases between them. Germline V CDR1 and CDR2: DFQATT, SNEGSKA (reference sequence). The CDR3 sequence: CSATGKGGSRYEQYF. Written as DNA, the CDR3 is TGCAGTGCTACTGGAAAGGGGGGATCTAGGTACGAGCAGTACTTC.